Below, 20 T cell receptor beta chains from the same sample are listed, as sequenced in a study of TIL therapy for anti-PD-1-resistant metastatic lung cancer (dated by TCRdb to 2020 to 2023). TCR beta CDR3 regions were amplified from genomic DNA by bias-controlled multiplex PCR with the immunoSEQ v3 hsTCRB kit. Drawn from immuneACCESS, this table holds only the in-frame rearrangements with V and J called that TCRdb kept. Clones are partly lost; checked studies trace under half to an unresolved V gene and leave the rest unexplained. The sample has around 100,000 clones on record, about 71% of them singletons. Roughly 9.8% of the sample belongs to the ten largest clones. The time point label, read with the paper, signifies: pre-treatment sample, taken before nivolumab and TIL therapy. The baseline tumor samples, taken from the same resection that was used to grow TIL, were excised metastases, most often pleural nodules or supraclavicular lymph nodes.

The material sequenced was tumor tissue, taken at baseline. The receptors were gathered from a person between 25 and 80 years old with non-small cell lung cancer.

The gene calls are TRBV5-1 and TRBJ2-1; D not resolved. This CDR3 comprises 14 residues. Germline loops: CDR1 SGHRS, CDR2 YFSETQ. The V gene lost 0 bases and the J gene lost 6 bases, with 10 bases spanning the gap. The CDR3 loop reads CASSLGWQRNEQFF. CDR3 DNA: TGCGCCAGCAGCTTGGGATGGCAGCGCAATGAGCAGTTCTTC.

This clone was counted many times. This sequence joins TRBV19 and TRBJ1-2; 7 positions match TRBD1. CDR3 size: 15 residues. J was trimmed by 6 bases and V by 4 bases; bases with no gene match: 11. Germline lookup yields CDR1 LNHDA and CDR2 SQIVND (reference sequence). In nucleotides, the CDR3 is TGTGCCAGTAGTACACGACAGGGCGGTTTGGATGGCTACACCTTC. Translation: CASSTRQGGLDGYTF.

The chain is built from TRBV7-8 and TRBJ2-5; TRBD1 is a possible D gene (5 bases). V lost 1 base and J lost 2, with 5 bases in between. This CDR3 is 13 amino acids long. Germline CDR1 is SGHVS and CDR2 is FQNEAQ. Written as DNA, the CDR3 is TGTGCCAGCAGCTTAGGGACACAAGAGACCCAGTACTTC. Translated: CASSLGTQETQYF. The full variable domain, in which reference TRBV7-8 and TRBJ2-5 provide the parts outside the CDR3, is GAGVSQSPRYKVAKRGQDVALRCDPISGHVSLFWYQQALGQGPEFLTYFQNEAQLDKSGLPSDRFFAERPEGSVSTLKIQRTQQEDSAVYLCASSLGTQETQYFGPGTRLLVL.

This clone came up a few times. The chain recombines TRBV11-2 with TRBJ2-3; 9 nucleotides match TRBD2. V trimming: 5 bases; J trimming: 3 bases; junction bases outside the gene matches: 12. Germline V CDR1 and CDR2: SGHAT, FQNNGV. The CDR3 totals 17 residues. The CDR3 region is CASSIHSSGASTDTQYF. DNA for the CDR3: TGTGCCAGCAGCATCCATTCTAGCGGGGCCTCAACAGATACGCAGTATTTT. Full variable domain (missing parts from reference TRBV11-2 and TRBJ2-3): EAGVAQSPRYKIIEKRQSVAFWCNPISGHATLYWYQQILGQGPKLLIQFQNNGVVDDSQLPKDRFSAERLKGVDSTLKIQPAKLEDSAVYLCASSIHSSGASTDTQYFGPGTRLTVL.

This sequence joins TRBV15 and TRBJ2-5; D possibly corresponds to TRBD2 (7 bases). Trimming shortened V by 0 bases and J by 5 bases, and 13 bases separated the two germline ends. CDR3 size: 15 residues. In germline, CDR1 is LNHNV, CDR2 YYDKDF (reference sequence). This CDR3 is CATSREGGPRETQYF. CDR3 bases: TGTGCCACCAGCAGAGAGGGGGGGCCGAGGGAGACCCAGTACTTC.

The chain has TRBV11-2 and TRBJ2-7; no definite D call. Germline loops: CDR1 SGHAT, CDR2 FQNNGV. The ends were cut back, 0 bases at V and 4 bases at J, with 13 bases in the middle. The CDR3 consists of 15 residues. In nucleotides, the CDR3 is TGTGCCAGCAGCTTAGATCAGTATTCCCCGTACGAGCAGTACTTC. As protein: CASSLDQYSPYEQYF.

The V call is TRBV6-5, the J call TRBJ1-3; D is perhaps TRBD1 (5 bases). V lost 2 bases to trimming and J lost 3 bases, with 14 bases between them. The CDR3 has 16 amino acids. The germline V gene has CDR1 MNHEY and CDR2 SVGAGI. CDR3 sequence reads: CASSYRDLDIGNTIYF. For the CDR3, the DNA is TGTGCCAGCAGTTACCGAGATTTGGACATTGGAAACACCATATATTTT.

In its sample, this clone ranks as medium-sized. This sequence joins TRBV28 and TRBJ2-7; maybe TRBD1 (6 bases). The CDR3 consists of 15 residues. In germline, CDR1 is MDHEN, CDR2 SYDVKM. V was shortened by 4 bases and J by 3 bases, with 16 bases between the two germline ends. CDR3 nucleotides: TGTGCCAGCAGTTCATACCGGGACACCGACTACGAGCAGTACTTC. Protein product: CASSSYRDTDYEQYF.

V is TRBV13 and J is TRBJ2-3; tentatively, D is TRBD1 or TRBD2 (5 bases each). Germline V gene sequence: CDR1 PRHDT, CDR2 FYEKMQ (reference sequence). The CDR3 is 15 amino acids. The ends were cut back, 2 bases at V and 4 bases at J, with 13 bases in the middle. The CDR3 region is CASSLISRGPDTQYF. The CDR3 nucleotides are TGTGCCAGCAGCTTAATAAGTCGGGGCCCAGATACGCAGTATTTT.

The rearrangement uses TRBV27 and TRBJ2-3, with 7 bases that match TRBD2. The trim removed 10 bases at V and 2 bases at J, leaving 15 bases unmatched. This CDR3 contains 16 residues. Looked up from germline, CDR1 is MNHEY and CDR2 is SMNVEV (reference sequence). CDR3 DNA sequence: TGTGCCATCAAGTCAGGTCGGGGGGTGGACACAGATACGCAGTATTTT. Translation: CAIKSGRGVDTDTQYF.

This chain connects TRBV5-6 to TRBJ2-7; 9 nucleotides agree with TRBD2. There are 15 residues in the CDR3. Germline-derived CDR1 and CDR2 are SGHDT and YYEEEE. The V segment lost 1 base and the J segment 2 bases; nucleotides outside the gene matches: 4. The CDR3 protein is CASSLTSGSAYEQYF. CDR3 coding DNA: TGTGCCAGCAGCTTGACTAGCGGGTCTGCCTACGAGCAGTACTTC. Using reference TRBV5-6 and TRBJ2-7 for the parts outside the CDR3, the full variable domain is DAGVTQSPTHLIKTRGQQVTLRCSPKSGHDTVSWYQQALGQGPQFIFQYYEEEERQRGNFPDRFSGHQFPNYSSELNVNALLLGDSALYLCASSLTSGSAYEQYFGPGTRLTVT.

The J gene is TRBJ2-3, the V gene TRBV6-6; 10 nucleotides line up with TRBD2. V lost 7 bases, J lost 5 bases, and 12 bases stayed unmatched. This CDR3 comprises 16 residues. The germline V gene encodes CDR1 MNHNY and CDR2 SVGAGI (reference sequence). The CDR3 loop reads CASKIRSGREVDTQYF. CDR3 DNA sequence: TGTGCCAGCAAAATCCGAAGCGGGAGGGAGGTAGATACGCAGTATTTT.

In its sample, this clone was seen a few times. The chain recombines TRBV28 with TRBJ1-4, with a tentative D call TRBD1 (5 bases). The germline V and J ends were trimmed by 7 bases and 6 bases, with 9 bases remaining between them. Germline V gene lookup returns CDR1 MDHEN and CDR2 SYDVKM. The CDR3 runs 12 residues. The CDR3 reads CASMGPHEKLFF. Here the CDR3 DNA reads TGTGCCAGCATGGGGCCCCATGAAAAACTGTTTTTT.

The chain employs TRBV28 and TRBJ2-7; unclear D gene. Trimming pared 8 bases from V and 0 bases from J, leaving 8 bases between. The V gene's germline CDR1 is MDHEN and CDR2 SYDVKM. This CDR3 spans 12 amino acids. Here the CDR3 reads CASGVGSYEQYF. CDR3 coding DNA: TGTGCCAGCGGGGTTGGCTCCTACGAGCAGTACTTC.

The CDR3 reads CASSLASAGGPPGNTIYF. Here the CDR3 DNA reads TGTGCCAGCAGCTTAGCTTCGGCAGGGGGCCCTCCGGGAAACACCATATATTTT. V usage is TRBV7-9 and J usage is TRBJ1-3; 8 bases are a match to TRBD1. The CDR3 runs 18 residues. The germline gives CDR1 SEHNR, CDR2 FQNEAQ (reference sequence). Trimming took 0 bases from V and 4 from J; bases not matched to a gene: 11.

V gene TRBV6-5 combines with J gene TRBJ2-1; 7 positions agree with TRBD1. CDR1 is MNHEY, CDR2 SVGAGI, per germline. The CDR3 extends over 13 amino acids. V shed 6 bases, J shed 6 bases, and the junction held 5 bases outside the gene matches. CDR3 in amino acids: CASRPGQSNEQFF. The CDR3 region has the DNA TGTGCCAGCAGACCGGGACAGAGCAATGAGCAGTTCTTC.

The rearrangement joins TRBV4-3 to TRBJ1-4; D gene ambiguous. Germline loops: CDR1 LGHNA, CDR2 YSLEER. CDR3 length: 15 amino acids. Between the trimmed V and J ends, which lost 0 bases and 2 bases, there was a span of 7 bases. The CDR3 DNA follows: TGCGCCAGCAGCCAAGATTCCGGTACTAATGAAAAACTGTTTTTT. Protein product: CASSQDSGTNEKLFF.

This clone occurred a few times. This may stem from a read error, because a much larger clone lies one nucleotide away. The gene calls are TRBV3-1 (or the pseudogene TRBV3-2) and TRBJ2-7; no clear D. This CDR3 is built from 11 residues. The germline gives CDR1 LGHDT, CDR2 YNNKEL (reference sequence). The V and J ends lost 5 bases and 3 bases respectively, with 5 bases between them. CDR3 DNA: TGTGCCAGCAGCTTTATCTACGAGCAGTACTTC. Residues: CASSFIYEQYF.

CDR3 in DNA: TGTGCCAGTACCGATACAGGGGTTAGCACTGAAGCTTTCTTT. Translation: CASTDTGVSTEAFF. The V and J genes are TRBV19 and TRBJ1-1, with 7 bases identical to TRBD1. Germline V gives CDR1 LNHDA, CDR2 SQIVND (reference sequence). The CDR3 sequence is 14 residues long. V was pared by 7 bases and J by 4 bases, with 9 bases of the junction left unmatched.

The chain is built from TRBV20-1 and TRBJ2-2; D remains ambiguous. Trimming cost V 4 bases and J 6 bases, with 6 bases left between them. Germline CDR1 reads DFQATT; CDR2 reads SNEGSKA (reference sequence). The CDR3 consists of 11 residues. The CDR3 sequence: CSAKRPGELFF. CDR3 bases: TGCAGTGCTAAACGACCCGGGGAGCTGTTTTTT.